The TCR beta chain under discussion was sequenced for a study of blood T cell repertoires in COVID-19. Across the study: Samples taken during acute and convalescent COVID-19 were collected in the United States, Italy and Spain. PBMCs, B-cell-depleted T cells, or T cells provided the cDNA or gDNA that made up the material.

Clones were sequenced by immunoSEQ multiplex PCR, and TCRdb holds only the in-frame ones, with some missing. The sample lists approximately 110,000 clones, around nine tenths occurring once. This clone is a singleton in its sample. Germline V gene lookup returns CDR1 DFQATT and CDR2 SNEGSKA (reference sequence). Trimming removed 3 bases at V and 6 bases at J, with 27 bases between. The CDR3 sequence is 18 residues long. This sequence originates from a man between 50 and 59 years old with COVID-19, enrolled during active disease. Sample: peripheral blood. The chain has TRBV20-1 and TRBJ2-1, with a possible D match to TRBD2 (6 bases). The CDR3 coding sequence is TGCAGTGCTAGTGGCAGCCTAACCGGGACTCCGAGGGCCAATGAGCAGTTCTTC. Amino acids: CSASGSLTGTPRANEQFF.